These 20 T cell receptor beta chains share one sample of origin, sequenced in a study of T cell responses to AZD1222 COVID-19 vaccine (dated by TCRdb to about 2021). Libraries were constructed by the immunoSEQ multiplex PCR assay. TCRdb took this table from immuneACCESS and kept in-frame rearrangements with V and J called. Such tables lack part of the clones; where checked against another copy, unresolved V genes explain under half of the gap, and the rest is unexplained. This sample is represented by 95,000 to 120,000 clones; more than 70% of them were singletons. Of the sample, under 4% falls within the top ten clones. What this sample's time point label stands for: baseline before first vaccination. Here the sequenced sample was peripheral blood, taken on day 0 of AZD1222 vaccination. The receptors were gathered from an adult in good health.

The DNA for the CDR3 is TGTGCCAGCAGCTTAGTTGTTAGGGACAGCGAAGCTTTCTTT. Translation gives CASSLVVRDSEAFF. J is TRBJ1-1 and V is TRBV7-9; 7 positions agree with TRBD1. The CDR3 is 14 amino acids. The germline CDR1 and CDR2 sequences are SEHNR and FQNEAQ (reference sequence). V shed 1 base and J 8 bases; nucleotides not matched to a gene: 7.

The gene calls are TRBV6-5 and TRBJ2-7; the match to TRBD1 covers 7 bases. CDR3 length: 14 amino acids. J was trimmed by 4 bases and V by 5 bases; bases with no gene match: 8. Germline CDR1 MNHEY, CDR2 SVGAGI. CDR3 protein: CASSTTTGLYEQYF. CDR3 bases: TGTGCCAGCAGTACGACGACAGGGTTGTACGAGCAGTACTTC.

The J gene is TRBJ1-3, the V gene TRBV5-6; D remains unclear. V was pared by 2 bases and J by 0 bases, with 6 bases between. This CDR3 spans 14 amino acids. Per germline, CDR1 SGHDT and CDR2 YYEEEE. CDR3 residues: CASSFDISGNTIYF. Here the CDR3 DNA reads TGTGCCAGCAGCTTCGACATCTCTGGAAACACCATATATTTT. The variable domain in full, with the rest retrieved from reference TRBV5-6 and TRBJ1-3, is DAGVTQSPTHLIKTRGQQVTLRCSPKSGHDTVSWYQQALGQGPQFIFQYYEEEERQRGNFPDRFSGHQFPNYSSELNVNALLLGDSALYLCASSFDISGNTIYFGEGSWLTVV.

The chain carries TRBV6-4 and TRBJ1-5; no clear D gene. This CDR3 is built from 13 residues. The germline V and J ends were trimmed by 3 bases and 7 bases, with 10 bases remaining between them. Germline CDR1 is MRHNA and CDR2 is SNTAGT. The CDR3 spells CASSEVAGQPQHF. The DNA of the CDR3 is TGTGCCAGCAGTGAGGTAGCTGGGCAGCCCCAGCATTTT.

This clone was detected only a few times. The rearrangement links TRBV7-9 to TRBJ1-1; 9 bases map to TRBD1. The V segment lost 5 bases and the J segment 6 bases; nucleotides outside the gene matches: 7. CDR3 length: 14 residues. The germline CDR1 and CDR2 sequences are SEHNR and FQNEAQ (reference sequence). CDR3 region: CASSPDRGGAEAFF. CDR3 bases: TGTGCCAGCAGCCCGGACAGGGGAGGCGCTGAAGCTTTCTTT.

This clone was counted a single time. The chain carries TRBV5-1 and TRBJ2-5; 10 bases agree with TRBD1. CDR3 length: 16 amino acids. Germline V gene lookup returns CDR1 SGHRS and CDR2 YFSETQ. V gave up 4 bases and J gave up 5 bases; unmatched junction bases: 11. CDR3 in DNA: TGCGCCAGCAGCCCTATGCGACAGGGGGCCTGGGAGACCCAGTACTTC. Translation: CASSPMRQGAWETQYF.

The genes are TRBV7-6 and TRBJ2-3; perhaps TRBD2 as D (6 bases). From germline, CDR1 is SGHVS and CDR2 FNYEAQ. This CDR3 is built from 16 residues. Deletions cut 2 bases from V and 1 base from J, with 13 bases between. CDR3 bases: TGTGCCAGCAGCTTACTGCGGGGAGGTGGCACAGATACGCAGTATTTT. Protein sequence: CASSLLRGGGTDTQYF.

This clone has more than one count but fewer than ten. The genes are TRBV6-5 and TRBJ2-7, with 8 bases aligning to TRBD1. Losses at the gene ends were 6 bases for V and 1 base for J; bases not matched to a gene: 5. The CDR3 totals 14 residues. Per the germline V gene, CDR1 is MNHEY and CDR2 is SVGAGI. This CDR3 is CASSLNRGSYEQYF. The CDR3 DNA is TGTGCCAGCAGCCTCAACAGGGGGTCCTACGAGCAGTACTTC.

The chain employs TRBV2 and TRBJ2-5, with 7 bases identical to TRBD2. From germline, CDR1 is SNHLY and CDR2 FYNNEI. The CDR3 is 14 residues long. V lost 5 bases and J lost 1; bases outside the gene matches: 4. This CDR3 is CASSRDYSQETQYF. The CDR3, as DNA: TGTGCCAGCAGTCGGGACTACTCCCAAGAGACCCAGTACTTC.

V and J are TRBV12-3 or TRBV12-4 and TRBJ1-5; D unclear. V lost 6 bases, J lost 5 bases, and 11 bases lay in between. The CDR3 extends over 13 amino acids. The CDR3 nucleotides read TGTGCCAGCAGCTTCACGTCCGATCAGCCCCAGCATTTT. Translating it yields CASSFTSDQPQHF.

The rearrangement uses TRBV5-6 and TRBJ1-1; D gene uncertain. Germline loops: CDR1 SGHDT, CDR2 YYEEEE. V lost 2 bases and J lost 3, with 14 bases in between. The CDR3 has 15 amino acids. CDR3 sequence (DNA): TGTGCCAGCAGCTTCGCCGGGTCGTGGGACACTGAAGCTTTCTTT. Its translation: CASSFAGSWDTEAFF.

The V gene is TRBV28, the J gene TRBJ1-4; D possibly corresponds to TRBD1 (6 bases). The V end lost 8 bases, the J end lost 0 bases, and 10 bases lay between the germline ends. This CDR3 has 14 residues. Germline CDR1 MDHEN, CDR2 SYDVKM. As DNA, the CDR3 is TGTGCCAGCGGAGGGGGTGCAACTAATGAAAAACTGTTTTTT. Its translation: CASGGGATNEKLFF.

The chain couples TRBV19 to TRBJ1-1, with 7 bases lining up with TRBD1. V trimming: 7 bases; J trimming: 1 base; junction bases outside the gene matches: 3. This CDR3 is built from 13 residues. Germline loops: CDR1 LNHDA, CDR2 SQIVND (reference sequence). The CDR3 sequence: CASNQGGNTEAFF. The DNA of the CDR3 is TGTGCCAGTAATCAGGGGGGGAACACTGAAGCTTTCTTT. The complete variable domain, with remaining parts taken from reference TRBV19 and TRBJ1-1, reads DGGITQSPKYLFRKEGQNVTLSCEQNLNHDAMYWYRQDPGQGLRLIYYSQIVNDFQKGDIAEGYSVSREKKESFPLTVTSAQKNPTAFYLCASNQGGNTEAFFGQGTRLTVV.

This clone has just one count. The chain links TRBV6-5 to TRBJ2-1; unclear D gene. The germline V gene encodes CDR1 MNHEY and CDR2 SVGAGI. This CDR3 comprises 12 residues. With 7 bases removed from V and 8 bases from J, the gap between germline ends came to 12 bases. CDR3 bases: TGTGCCAGCAATAATTTCAATGATGAGCAGTTCTTC. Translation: CASNNFNDEQFF.

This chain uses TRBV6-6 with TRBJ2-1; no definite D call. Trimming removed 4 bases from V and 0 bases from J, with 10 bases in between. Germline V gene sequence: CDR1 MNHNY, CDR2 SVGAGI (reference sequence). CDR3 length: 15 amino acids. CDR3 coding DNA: TGTGCCAGCAGTTCCCCGGCCAGCTCCTACAATGAGCAGTTCTTC. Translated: CASSSPASSYNEQFF.

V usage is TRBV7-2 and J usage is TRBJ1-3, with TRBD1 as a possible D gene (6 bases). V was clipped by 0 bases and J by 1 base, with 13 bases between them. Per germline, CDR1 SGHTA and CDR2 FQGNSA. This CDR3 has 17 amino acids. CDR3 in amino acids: CASSLAGGPFSGNTIYF. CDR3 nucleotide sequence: TGTGCCAGCAGCTTAGCGGGGGGCCCATTTTCTGGAAACACCATATATTTT.

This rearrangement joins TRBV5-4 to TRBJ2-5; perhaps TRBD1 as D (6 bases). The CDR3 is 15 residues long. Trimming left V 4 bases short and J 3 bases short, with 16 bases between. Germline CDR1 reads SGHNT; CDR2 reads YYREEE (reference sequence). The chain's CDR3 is CASSRVQGNEETQYF. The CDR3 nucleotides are TGTGCCAGCAGCCGAGTACAGGGTAATGAAGAGACCCAGTACTTC. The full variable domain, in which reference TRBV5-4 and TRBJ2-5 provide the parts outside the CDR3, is ETGVTQSPTHLIKTRGQQVTLRCSSQSGHNTVSWYQQALGQGPQFIFQYYREEENGRGNFPPRFSGLQFPNYSSELNVNALELDDSALYLCASSRVQGNEETQYFGPGTRLLVL.

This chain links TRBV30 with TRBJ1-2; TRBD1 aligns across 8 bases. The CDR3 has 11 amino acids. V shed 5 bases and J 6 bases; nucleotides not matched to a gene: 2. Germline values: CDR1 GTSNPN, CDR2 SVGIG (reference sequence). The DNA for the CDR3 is TGTGCCTGGGGGGACAGGAATGGCTACACCTTC. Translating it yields CAWGDRNGYTF.

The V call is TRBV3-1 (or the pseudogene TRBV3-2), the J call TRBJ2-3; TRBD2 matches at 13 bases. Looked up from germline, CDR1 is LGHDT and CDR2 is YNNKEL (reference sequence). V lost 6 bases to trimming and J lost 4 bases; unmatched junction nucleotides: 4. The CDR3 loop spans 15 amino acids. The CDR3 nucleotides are TGTGCCAGCAGGGAACTAGCGGGGGGGCCAGATACGCAGTATTTT. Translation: CASRELAGGPDTQYF.

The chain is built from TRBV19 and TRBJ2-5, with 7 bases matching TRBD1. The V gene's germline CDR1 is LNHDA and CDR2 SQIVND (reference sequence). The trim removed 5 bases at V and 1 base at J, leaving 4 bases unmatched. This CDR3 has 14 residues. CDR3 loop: CASSYGQAQETQYF. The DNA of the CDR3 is TGTGCCAGTAGTTACGGACAGGCCCAAGAGACCCAGTACTTC.